Presented here are 27 T cell receptor beta chains from one specimen sequenced in a study of cytomegalovirus exposure and HLA in healthy donors. The PCR had 60 Vbeta and 13 Jbeta primers. Only in-frame clones appear in the TCRdb table, and some are missing; sequencing was by immunoSEQ multiplex PCR. The sample includes more than 90,000 clones, approximately 71% of them seen just once. The sequencing input was PBMCs. The receptors here all came from a female donor in good health and CMV-seronegative.

DNA for the CDR3: TGTGCCAGCAGCGAGTCGAAGTGGCAGGGGGCGTCCGGGGAGCTGTTTTTT. This encodes CASSESKWQGASGELFF. The chain uses TRBV7-9 and TRBJ2-2; TRBD1 matches at 8 bases. This CDR3 has 17 residues. Germline V gene data show CDR1 as SEHNR and CDR2 as FQNEAQ (reference sequence). Germline trimming cut 5 bases from V and 6 bases from J; bases unmatched to any gene: 14.

This clone was recorded only once. The rearrangement joins TRBV7-2 to TRBJ2-2; D may be TRBD1 (6 bases). Germline CDR1 reads SGHTA; CDR2 reads FQGNSA. V was trimmed by 3 bases and J by 3 bases, leaving 11 bases between them. CDR3 length equals 15 residues. For the CDR3, the DNA is TGTGCCAGCAGCTTTGCAGGGGCAGACACCGGGGAGCTGTTTTTT. It codes for CASSFAGADTGELFF.

The chain joins TRBV28 to TRBJ2-3; 8 bases are shared with TRBD1. Trimming at V came to 6 bases and at J to 0 bases, leaving 2 bases not matched to a gene. Germline CDR1 is MDHEN and CDR2 is SYDVKM. There are 14 residues in the CDR3. CDR3 sequence (DNA): TGTGCCAGCAGCCCAGGGGGCAGCACAGATACGCAGTATTTT. Translating gives CASSPGGSTDTQYF.

J is TRBJ1-1 and V is TRBV27; tentative D call: TRBD1 (6 bases). The ends were cut back, 6 bases at V and 0 bases at J, with 8 bases in the middle. The germline CDR1 and CDR2 sequences are MNHEY and SMNVEV (reference sequence). The length of the CDR3 is 13 residues. In DNA, the CDR3 is TGTGCCAGCAGAGGGGGGGTGAACACTGAAGCTTTCTTT. Its protein is CASRGGVNTEAFF.

The chain joins TRBV29-1 to TRBJ2-1; possible D gene TRBD2, 6 bases. The germline V and J ends were trimmed by 4 bases and 2 bases, with 15 bases remaining between them. The CDR3 runs 15 residues. Germline V gene lookup returns CDR1 SQVTM and CDR2 ANQGSEA. CDR3: CSVGRGSGTYNEQFF. The CDR3 DNA sequence: TGCAGCGTTGGGAGGGGATCGGGCACCTACAATGAGCAGTTCTTC.

This chain joins TRBV11-2 and TRBJ2-1; D might be TRBD2 (6 bases). Trimming stripped 6 bases from V and 8 bases from J, with 14 bases between. Germline V lookup: CDR1 SGHAT, CDR2 FQNNGV. The CDR3 runs to 13 residues. The CDR3 coding sequence is TGTGCCAGCAGGCCAACTAGCTTCCATGAGCAGTTCTTC. Encoded protein: CASRPTSFHEQFF.

J is TRBJ1-4 and V is TRBV6-1; no clear D gene. V was shortened by 8 bases and J by 5 bases, with 3 bases between the two germline ends. Germline V gives CDR1 MNHNS, CDR2 SASEGT. The CDR3 is 10 residues long. CDR3 region: CASSNEKLFF. In DNA, the CDR3 is TGTGCCAGCTCGAATGAAAAACTGTTTTTT.

The V call is TRBV28, the J call TRBJ1-3; the D gene is possibly TRBD1 (5 bases). The CDR3 length is 14 residues. Germline V CDR1 and CDR2: MDHEN, SYDVKM. Trimming left V 5 bases short and J 2 bases short, with 10 bases between. The CDR3 reads CASSPRGAGNTIYF. The CDR3 nucleotides read TGTGCCAGCAGTCCCCGGGGGGCTGGAAACACCATATATTTT.

Only a few counts were recorded for this clone. The rearrangement joins TRBV7-3 to TRBJ2-7, with 10 bases lining up with TRBD2. Trimming cost V 5 bases and J 5 bases; bases outside gene matches: 9. The CDR3 consists of 15 residues. Germline lookup yields CDR1 SGHTA and CDR2 FQGTGA. DNA for the CDR3: TGTGCCAGCAGCCGGTATGGGACTAGCGCCGACGAGCAGTACTTC. Translation: CASSRYGTSADEQYF.

This chain uses TRBV5-6 with TRBJ1-5; 8 nucleotides match TRBD1. The CDR3 consists of 15 residues. The V gene's germline CDR1 is SGHDT and CDR2 YYEEEE. With 4 bases clipped from V and 3 bases from J, the junction kept 6 bases outside the gene matches. In DNA, the CDR3 is TGTGCCAGCAGCGAAGGGACAGGACACAATCAGCCCCAGCATTTT. Translating gives CASSEGTGHNQPQHF.

V is TRBV14 and J is TRBJ2-5; tentative D call: TRBD2 (5 bases). The germline gives CDR1 SGHDN, CDR2 FVKESK. The CDR3 covers 16 residues. V was shortened by 1 base and J by 1 base, with 13 bases between the two germline ends. CDR3 nucleotide sequence: TGTGCCAGCAGCCAAGGGACCGGGGTAATCCAAGAGACCCAGTACTTC. Translation: CASSQGTGVIQETQYF.

The chain recombines TRBV5-8 with TRBJ1-6; no clear D. The CDR3 is 14 amino acids. Between the trimmed V and J ends, which lost 4 bases and 7 bases, there was a span of 12 bases. Germline CDR1 reads SGHTS; CDR2 reads YDEGEE. The CDR3, as DNA: TGTGCCAGCAGCCCTGAGGGAGAAAATTCACCCCTCCACTTT. The encoded protein is CASSPEGENSPLHF.

The V gene is TRBV2, the J gene TRBJ1-5; a weak D match, TRBD1 (5 bases). The germline V gene has CDR1 SNHLY and CDR2 FYNNEI. The CDR3 consists of 14 residues. Between the trimmed V and J ends, which lost 3 bases and 3 bases, there was a span of 9 bases. CDR3 in DNA: TGTGCCAGCAGTGAGTTGGACACCAATCAGCCCCAGCATTTT. Encoded protein: CASSELDTNQPQHF.

The chain recombines TRBV7-2 with TRBJ2-1, with D perhaps TRBD1 (6 bases). The V end lost 5 bases, the J end lost 4 bases, and 21 bases lay between the germline ends. CDR3 length: 17 residues. From germline, CDR1 is SGHTA and CDR2 FQGNSA. CDR3 residues: CASSPIGMRQAYNEQFF. The DNA of the CDR3 is TGTGCCAGCAGCCCGATAGGGATGAGACAGGCGTACAATGAGCAGTTCTTC.

On this clone: Distinct nucleotide sequences in the sample also encode this CDR3. The chain has TRBV28 and TRBJ2-7; D possibly corresponds to TRBD1 (5 bases). Trimming took 6 bases from V and 4 from J, leaving 7 bases between them. Germline loops: CDR1 MDHEN, CDR2 SYDVKM. This CDR3 comprises 11 residues. This chain's CDR3 is CASSPGYEQYF. DNA for the CDR3: TGTGCCAGCAGCCCAGGGTACGAGCAGTACTTC.

With respect to this clone: Distinct nucleotide sequences in the sample also encode this CDR3. DNA of the CDR3: TGTGCCAGCAGCTTAGATAGGGGAGGGACAGATACGCAGTATTTT. It translates to CASSLDRGGTDTQYF. The chain carries TRBV11-2 and TRBJ2-3; 7 positions agree with TRBD2. V was pared by 0 bases and J by 3 bases, with 3 bases of the junction left unmatched. The germline CDR1 and CDR2 sequences are SGHAT and FQNNGV. The CDR3 is made up of 15 amino acids.

This clone was found a few times. The chain joins TRBV7-9 to TRBJ2-2; 9 bases fit TRBD1. The CDR3 is 18 amino acids. Unmatched junction bases numbered 13, after V lost 5 bases and J lost 3 bases. Germline assignment: CDR1 SEHNR and CDR2 FQNEAQ (reference sequence). The CDR3: CASSPPFWDREDTGELFF. The CDR3 DNA is TGTGCCAGCAGCCCCCCGTTTTGGGACAGGGAGGACACCGGGGAGCTGTTTTTT.

The count of this clone is one. This chain uses TRBV5-1 with TRBJ2-7; weak D call: TRBD2 (6 bases). The germline gives CDR1 SGHRS, CDR2 YFSETQ. The CDR3 sequence is 13 residues long. V lost 2 bases and J 5 bases, leaving 11 bases between the germline ends. The CDR3 DNA sequence: TGCGCCAGCAGCTTACCGGGGAGGAACGAGCAGTACTTC. This translates into CASSLPGRNEQYF.

The table lists this clone with a few counts. The J gene is TRBJ2-7, the V gene TRBV6-1, with 9 bases identical to TRBD2. Germline V gene sequence: CDR1 MNHNS, CDR2 SASEGT. Unmatched junction bases numbered 9, after V lost 9 bases and J lost 6 bases. The CDR3 has 13 residues. DNA for the CDR3: TGTGCCAGTTATAGCGGGGGCGCGATCGAGCAGTACTTC. Amino acids: CASYSGGAIEQYF.

V usage is TRBV9 and J usage is TRBJ2-1; 8 positions match TRBD2. The V gene end was trimmed by 3 bases and the J gene end by 9 bases; junction bases not matched to a gene: 5. This CDR3 comprises 13 residues. Germline V gene sequence: CDR1 SGDLS, CDR2 YYNGEE. In nucleotides, the CDR3 is TGTGCCAGCAGCGCGGACCTAGCGGGTGAGCAGTTCTTC. This encodes CASSADLAGEQFF. The entire variable domain, with the rest obtained from reference TRBV9 and TRBJ2-1, is as follows: DSGVTQTPKHLITATGQRVTLRCSPRSGDLSVYWYQQSLDQGLQFLIQYYNGEERAKGNILERFSAQQFPDLHSELNLSSLELGDSALYFCASSADLAGEQFFGPGTRLTVL.

Note on this clone: The junction shows a germline mismatch at one end, possibly a read error. The CDR3 protein is CASSLVSQETQYF. DNA for the CDR3: TGTGCTAGCAGCTTAGTTAGTCAAGAGACCCAGTACTTC. The J gene is TRBJ2-5, the V gene TRBV7-7; D gene ambiguous. CDR1 is SSHAT, CDR2 FNYEAQ, per germline (reference sequence). The CDR3 is made up of 13 amino acids.

The chain couples TRBV14 to TRBJ2-3, with D perhaps TRBD1 (5 bases). CDR3 length equals 16 residues. Germline V gives CDR1 SGHDN, CDR2 FVKESK. Trimming left V 0 bases short and J 2 bases short, with 12 bases between. The CDR3 loop is CASSQEAARVTDTQYF. For the CDR3, the DNA is TGTGCCAGCAGCCAAGAGGCGGCCAGGGTCACAGATACGCAGTATTTT.

The V gene is TRBV6-5, the J gene TRBJ1-3; the D gene is possibly TRBD1 (6 bases). There are 14 residues in the CDR3. Germline CDR1 reads MNHEY; CDR2 reads SVGAGI. Trimming left V 7 bases short and J 0 bases short, with 10 bases between. CDR3 nucleotide sequence: TGTGCCAGCATGACAGGAGTCTCTGGAAACACCATATATTTT. This translates into CASMTGVSGNTIYF.

This clone appeared a few times. This chain joins TRBV7-3 and TRBJ2-6; perhaps TRBD2 as D (7 bases). Trimming removed 9 bases from V and 0 bases from J, with 18 bases in between. This CDR3 region has 17 residues. Germline CDR1 SGHTA, CDR2 FQGTGA. CDR3 DNA: TGTGCCAGTAGGAGGGGGAGGGGAAGCTCTGGGGCCAACGTCCTGACTTTC. It is translated as CASRRGRGSSGANVLTF.

CDR3 region: CASSQGLVDEQYF. For the CDR3, the DNA is TGTGCCAGCAGCCAAGGACTAGTCGACGAGCAGTACTTC. This sequence joins TRBV14 and TRBJ2-7; a possible D gene is TRBD2 (6 bases). CDR3 length: 13 residues. CDR1 and CDR2 (germline): SGHDN, FVKESK. The V end was cut by 1 base, the J end by 5 bases, with 9 bases between. Using reference TRBV14 and TRBJ2-7 for the parts outside the CDR3, the full variable domain is EAGVTQFPSHSVIEKGQTVTLRCDPISGHDNLYWYRRVMGKEIKFLLHFVKESKQDESGMPNNRFLAERTGGTYSTLKVQPAELEDSGVYFCASSQGLVDEQYFGPGTRLTVT.

V is TRBV27 and J is TRBJ1-5; D is perhaps TRBD1 (5 bases). V was trimmed by 1 base and J by 1 base, leaving 14 bases between them. The CDR3 length is 17 residues. The germline V gene encodes CDR1 MNHEY and CDR2 SMNVEV (reference sequence). The CDR3 DNA sequence: TGTGCCAGCAGTTTATTCCATCAAGGGGCGAGCAATCAGCCCCAGCATTTT. It encodes CASSLFHQGASNQPQHF.

The chain uses TRBV6-1 and TRBJ1-6; TRBD1 aligns across 9 bases. Trimming cost V 4 bases and J 7 bases; bases outside gene matches: 5. Germline-derived CDR1 and CDR2 are MNHNS and SASEGT. The CDR3 runs 15 residues. The CDR3 DNA reads TGTGCCAGCAGTGCTCGGGACAGGGAAAATTCACCCCTCCACTTT. Its protein is CASSARDRENSPLHF.